This T cell receptor beta chain stems from a study of blood T cell repertoires in COVID-19. Overall study: In each case, the material was cDNA or gDNA derived from T cells, B-cell-depleted T cells, or PBMCs.

This CDR3 spans 15 amino acids. The V segment lost 5 bases and the J segment 15 bases; nucleotides outside the gene matches: 19. In germline, CDR1 is SGHVS, CDR2 FNYEAQ. Repertoires were generated with immunoSEQ multiplex PCR, while TCRdb's copy carries only in-frame clones and drops some. The repertoire has 300,000 to 350,000 clones, more than 85% of them found once; the top ten carry 3.9%. The clonotype was recovered from a woman in her twenties or thirties who had been exposed to COVID-19. The chain is built from TRBV7-6 and TRBJ2-1; TRBD1 matches at 7 bases. Source material: PBMCs or T cells enriched from blood (not recorded which). DNA for the CDR3: TGTGCCAGCAGCCGACACCCTGACAGGGATAATGAAATGTTCTTC. Its translation: CASSRHPDRDNEMFF.